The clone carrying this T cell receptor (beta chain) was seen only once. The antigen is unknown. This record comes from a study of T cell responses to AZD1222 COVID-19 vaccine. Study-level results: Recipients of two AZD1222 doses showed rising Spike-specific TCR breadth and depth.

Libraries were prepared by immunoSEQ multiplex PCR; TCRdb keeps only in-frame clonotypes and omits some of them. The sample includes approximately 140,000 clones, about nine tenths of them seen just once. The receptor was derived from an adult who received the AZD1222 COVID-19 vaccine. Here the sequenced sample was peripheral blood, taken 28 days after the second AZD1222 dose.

DNA for the CDR3: TGTGCCTGGAGCCCGGACTACTCCTACAATGAGCAGTTCTTC. Encoded protein: CAWSPDYSYNEQFF. The chain links TRBV30 to TRBJ2-1, with D perhaps matching TRBD2 (6 bases). The germline V gene has CDR1 GTSNPN and CDR2 SVGIG (reference sequence). The V end was cut by 3 bases, the J end by 0 bases, with 9 bases between. This CDR3 spans 14 amino acids.